This entry concerns a single T cell receptor beta chain. Its antigen is undetermined. The source of the sample is a study of CXCR3-negative and CXCR3-positive naive CD8 T cells. Study-wide results and caveats: More hydrophobic TRB CDR3s were found in CXCR3-positive naive cells than in CXCR3-negative naive cells. The study found that naive CXCR3-negative and CXCR3-positive cells shared TRBV-TRBJ usage, while memory cells differed.

The CDR3 sequence is 18 residues long. The method, 5' RACE with UMI labels, was used to prepare the TRB cDNA libraries. TCRdb reprocessed the 5' RACE reads, with one entry per CDR3 protein and no DNA. The sample's table shows some 150,000 distinct CDR3 sequences. The sequencing input was naive CXCR3+ CD8+ T cells from blood. Subset given: CD45RO-CCR7+CD27+CD95- naive CD8+ T cells expressing CXCR3 (TNR3+). The J gene is TRBJ2-6, the V gene TRBV12-3 or TRBV12-4; there is no DNA to check the TCRdb D call of TRBD1. The source of this sequence is a human donor in good health. Some clones in this sample may be carry-over from other donors' samples. The CDR3 spells CASSPPGGANSGANVLTF.